This T cell receptor beta chain is drawn from a study of blood T cell repertoires in COVID-19. As for the study in general: Acute-phase and convalescent COVID-19 samples originated in the United States, Italy and Spain. The analysed material was cDNA or gDNA that came from T cells, B-cell-depleted T cells, or PBMCs.

Original handling: Reference gene primer amplification yielded estimated nucleated cell counts. Profiling relied on immunoSEQ multiplex PCR, and the TCRdb table lists in-frame clones only, not all of them. D and trimming were read from the DNA, whereas the V and J calls and clone size are those reported in that table. The sample holds roughly 110,000 clones, more than 80% seen once. This CDR3 has 15 residues. The V end lost 8 bases, the J end lost 0 bases, and 14 bases lay between the germline ends. CDR1 is MNHEY and CDR2 is SMNVEV in the germline V gene (reference sequence). During active infection, Seattle patients enrolled and were then monitored through disease.

The sequenced material came from peripheral blood. The chain uses TRBV27 and TRBJ2-1; possible D gene TRBD2, 7 bases. The sequence came from a woman aged 55-75 years with COVID-19, enrolled during active disease. The CDR3 DNA follows: TGTGCCAGCTGGAGGGGGGGCCCCTCCTACAATGAGCAGTTCTTC. It codes for CASWRGGPSYNEQFF.